What follows are 6 T cell receptor beta chains derived from one specimen sequenced in a study of graft-versus-host responses after intestinal transplantation. Produced via immunoSEQ multiplex PCR; TCRdb's table is partial and in-frame only. This table holds 80,000 to 90,000 clones, roughly 90% found once. No antigens are known for them. The starting material was unstimulated CD4+ T cells sorted from spleen or lymph node cells, obtained before intestinal transplant. The receptors derive from a human donor who received an intestinal transplant.

The chain uses TRBV5-1 and TRBJ1-6; possibly TRBD1 for D (6 bases). The germline V gene encodes CDR1 SGHRS and CDR2 YFSETQ. The CDR3 runs to 13 residues. V was shortened by 8 bases and J by 6 bases, with 12 bases between the two germline ends. The CDR3 coding sequence is TGCGCCAGGGGGCAGGGGTCTAATTCACCCCTCCACTTT. This translates into CARGQGSNSPLHF. Complete variable domain (other parts from reference TRBV5-1 and TRBJ1-6): KAGVTQTPRYLIKTRGQQVTLSCSPISGHRSVSWYQQTPGQGLQFLFEYFSETQRNKGNFPGRFSGRQFSNSRSEMNVSTLELGDSALYLCARGQGSNSPLHFGNGTRLTVT.

This clone showed up just once. The rearrangement uses TRBV18 and TRBJ2-1, with a tentative D call TRBD2 (6 bases). The CDR3 loop spans 13 amino acids. The V and J ends lost 3 bases and 8 bases respectively, with 11 bases between them. Germline V gives CDR1 KGHSH, CDR2 LQKENI. For the CDR3, the DNA is TGTGCCAGCTCACCTCCCGGGAGCTATGAGCAGTTCTTC. Residues: CASSPPGSYEQFF.

The V gene is TRBV6-6, the J gene TRBJ1-1, with D unresolved. Germline-derived CDR1 and CDR2 are MNHNY and SVGAGI (reference sequence). Trimming removed 2 bases from V and 3 bases from J, with 13 bases in between. There are 15 residues in the CDR3. CDR3 sequence (DNA): TGTGCCAGCAGTTACCCCTTTAGCGGGGACACTGAAGCTTTCTTT. Translated: CASSYPFSGDTEAFF.

The gene calls are TRBV11-2 and TRBJ1-1, with unresolved D. Trimming took 3 bases from V and 7 from J, leaving 6 bases between them. The CDR3 loop spans 11 amino acids. Germline V gene lookup returns CDR1 SGHAT and CDR2 FQNNGV. The DNA for the CDR3 is TGTGCCAGCAGCTTCGGGTATGAAGCTTTCTTT. This sequence encodes CASSFGYEAFF.

V gene TRBV5-1 combines with J gene TRBJ2-3; 8 bases line up with TRBD2. Per germline, CDR1 SGHRS and CDR2 YFSETQ. The CDR3 consists of 16 residues. The trim removed 1 base at V and 6 bases at J, leaving 10 bases unmatched. The CDR3 loop is CASSLRRGAIGDTQYF. In DNA, the CDR3 is TGCGCCAGCAGCTTGAGGCGGGGGGCGATAGGGGATACGCAGTATTTT.

The V and J genes are TRBV2 and TRBJ2-7; 11 bases line up with TRBD2. The CDR3 spans 16 residues. Germline CDR1 and CDR2: SNHLY and FYNNEI. J lost 6 bases, V lost 6 bases, and 13 bases had no gene match. The DNA for the CDR3 is TGTGCCAGCAGACCCGGACTAGCGGGTCTTGGGGGCGAGCAGTACTTC. As protein: CASRPGLAGLGGEQYF.